A selection of T cell receptor beta chains follows, all from one sample in a study of blood T cell repertoires in COVID-19. Assay used: immunoSEQ multiplex PCR; TCRdb lists only in-frame clones, some missing. This table holds about 84,000 clones, 75% to 90% found once. Sequencing used peripheral blood. The origin of the receptors is an older man with active or convalescent COVID-19. Each CDR3 is given with its conserved first and last residue. Fields, in order: CDR3 protein, CDR3 DNA, V gene, clone size, D gene, J gene. A D gene is named only where the DNA matches it firmly. Clone size is not always given. Where it is, it says once, few, many or a class for expanded clones.

CDR3 protein: CASSPNDRGQGDTQYF
CDR3 DNA: TGTGCCAGCAGCCCGAATGACAGGGGGCAGGGAGATACGCAGTATTTT
V gene: TRBV11-1
clone size: .
D gene: TRBD1
J gene: TRBJ2-3

CDR3 protein: CASRGQGVSGSPLHF
CDR3 DNA: TGTGCCAGCAGAGGACAGGGGGTGAGTGGATCACCCCTCCACTTT
V gene: TRBV27
clone size: .
D gene: TRBD1
J gene: TRBJ1-6

CDR3 protein: CASSLDLQGRDEQFF
CDR3 DNA: TGCGCCAGCAGCTTGGACTTGCAGGGGAGGGATGAGCAGTTCTTC
V gene: TRBV5-1
clone size: .
D gene: .
J gene: TRBJ2-1

CDR3 protein: CASSLQGAGYGYTF
CDR3 DNA: TGCGCCAGCAGCTTGCAGGGAGCGGGCTATGGCTACACCTTC
V gene: TRBV5-1
clone size: .
D gene: .
J gene: TRBJ1-2

CDR3 protein: CASSLLGGPQETQYF
CDR3 DNA: TGTGCCAGCAGCCTTTTGGGCGGGCCTCAAGAGACCCAGTACTTC
V gene: TRBV9
clone size: .
D gene: .
J gene: TRBJ2-5

CDR3 protein: CASSQLPGNSANYGYTF
CDR3 DNA: TGTGCCAGCAGCCAATTGCCGGGAAACTCAGCTAACTATGGCTACACCTTC
V gene: TRBV3-1/TRBV3-2
clone size: .
D gene: .
J gene: TRBJ1-2

CDR3 protein: CSASITATNEKLFF
CDR3 DNA: TGCAGTGCTAGTATAACGGCAACTAATGAAAAACTGTTTTTT
V gene: TRBV20-1
clone size: .
D gene: .
J gene: TRBJ1-4

CDR3 protein: CASSPIRGQNNSPLHF
CDR3 DNA: TGTGCCAGCAGCCCTATCAGGGGACAGAATAATTCACCCCTCCACTTT
V gene: TRBV6-2/TRBV6-3
clone size: .
D gene: TRBD1
J gene: TRBJ1-6

CDR3 protein: CASSGGTGWDIQYF
CDR3 DNA: TGTGCCAGCAGTGGTGGTACAGGGTGGGACATTCAGTACTTC
V gene: TRBV27
clone size: .
D gene: .
J gene: TRBJ2-4

CDR3 protein: CATRTGYGWRDTEAFF
CDR3 DNA: TGTGCCACCAGGACGGGTTATGGTTGGAGGGACACTGAAGCTTTCTTT
V gene: TRBV24-1
clone size: .
D gene: .
J gene: TRBJ1-1

CDR3 protein: CASTSDSLYNEQFF
CDR3 DNA: TGTGCCAGCACCAGCGACAGCCTCTACAATGAGCAGTTCTTC
V gene: TRBV6-5
clone size: .
D gene: .
J gene: TRBJ2-1

CDR3 protein: CASRRIDGTGANVLTF
CDR3 DNA: TGCGCCAGCAGGCGGATAGACGGGACAGGGGCCAACGTCCTGACTTTC
V gene: TRBV4-3
clone size: .
D gene: .
J gene: TRBJ2-6

CDR3 protein: CACLPSGSYEQYF
CDR3 DNA: TGTGCCTGCCTCCCTAGCGGCTCCTACGAGCAGTACTTC
V gene: TRBV30
clone size: .
D gene: TRBD2
J gene: TRBJ2-7

CDR3 protein: CASGRDRNSGNTIYF
CDR3 DNA: TGTGCCAGCGGTAGAGACAGAAACTCTGGAAACACCATATATTTT
V gene: TRBV6-5
clone size: once
D gene: .
J gene: TRBJ1-3

CDR3 protein: CAVQGHHQETQYF
CDR3 DNA: TGTGCAGTACAGGGGCACCACCAAGAGACCCAGTACTTC
V gene: TRBV7-8
clone size: once
D gene: TRBD1
J gene: TRBJ2-5

CDR3 protein: CASSQRGASTEAFF
CDR3 DNA: TGTGCCAGCAGCCAAAGGGGCGCCAGCACTGAAGCTTTCTTT
V gene: TRBV3-1/TRBV3-2
clone size: .
D gene: .
J gene: TRBJ1-1

CDR3 protein: CASSQSELSEQYF
CDR3 DNA: TGTGCCAGCAGCCAGTCGGAGCTCTCCGAGCAGTACTTC
V gene: TRBV9
clone size: .
D gene: .
J gene: TRBJ2-7

CDR3 protein: CASSLLAGGQETQYF
CDR3 DNA: TGCGCCAGCAGCTTGTTGGCGGGAGGCCAAGAGACCCAGTACTTC
V gene: TRBV5-1
clone size: .
D gene: TRBD2
J gene: TRBJ2-5

CDR3 protein: CASSSRGGAGELFF
CDR3 DNA: TGTGCCAGCAGCTCAAGAGGGGGAGCCGGGGAGCTGTTTTTT
V gene: TRBV3-1/TRBV3-2
clone size: .
D gene: .
J gene: TRBJ2-2

CDR3 protein: CASSLDPTGYEQYF
CDR3 DNA: TGTGCCAGCAGCTTAGACCCAACAGGCTACGAGCAGTACTTC
V gene: TRBV11-3
clone size: .
D gene: .
J gene: TRBJ2-7

CDR3 protein: CASSFRSSYNEQFF
CDR3 DNA: TGTGCCAGCAGCTTTCGGAGCTCCTACAATGAGCAGTTCTTC
V gene: TRBV11-2
clone size: once
D gene: .
J gene: TRBJ2-1

CDR3 protein: CASSLVASGPYEQYF
CDR3 DNA: TGCGCCAGCAGCTTGGTGGCTAGCGGACCCTACGAGCAGTACTTC
V gene: TRBV5-1
clone size: .
D gene: TRBD2
J gene: TRBJ2-7

CDR3 protein: CASASLPYEQYF
CDR3 DNA: TGTGCCAGCGCCTCACTTCCCTACGAGCAGTACTTC
V gene: TRBV25-1
clone size: .
D gene: .
J gene: TRBJ2-7

CDR3 protein: CASGLNEAFF
CDR3 DNA: TGCGCCAGCGGGCTAAATGAAGCTTTCTTT
V gene: TRBV23-1
clone size: .
D gene: .
J gene: TRBJ1-1

CDR3 protein: CASSYYQGSPEAFF
CDR3 DNA: TGTGCCAGCAGTTACTATCAGGGGAGTCCTGAAGCTTTCTTT
V gene: TRBV6-5
clone size: .
D gene: .
J gene: TRBJ1-1

CDR3 protein: CSASGGDRGRERTDTQYF
CDR3 DNA: TGCAGTGCTAGTGGTGGAGACAGGGGGCGCGAAAGGACAGATACGCAGTATTTT
V gene: TRBV20-1
clone size: .
D gene: TRBD1
J gene: TRBJ2-3

CDR3 protein: CASSPVAGRGGEQYF
CDR3 DNA: TGTGCCAGCAGTCCCGTAGCGGGAAGGGGGGGCGAGCAGTACTTC
V gene: TRBV28
clone size: .
D gene: TRBD2
J gene: TRBJ2-7

CDR3 protein: CASGTYGYGYTF
CDR3 DNA: TGTGCCAGCGGGACATACGGCTATGGCTACACCTTC
V gene: TRBV5-6
clone size: .
D gene: .
J gene: TRBJ1-2

CDR3 protein: CASSLRTGGKEKLFF
CDR3 DNA: TGTGCCAGCAGCCTACGGACAGGTGGGAAGGAAAAACTGTTTTTT
V gene: TRBV3-1/TRBV3-2
clone size: .
D gene: TRBD1
J gene: TRBJ1-4

CDR3 protein: CASSQNRGSPLHF
CDR3 DNA: TGCGCCAGCAGCCAAAACAGGGGTTCACCCCTCCACTTT
V gene: TRBV4-1
clone size: .
D gene: TRBD1
J gene: TRBJ1-6

CDR3 protein: CASNMRSGSNTGELFF
CDR3 DNA: TGTGCCAGCAACATGAGGAGCGGATCGAACACCGGGGAGCTGTTTTTT
V gene: TRBV7-8
clone size: .
D gene: .
J gene: TRBJ2-2

CDR3 protein: CASSFSGLIQSSYNSPLHF
CDR3 DNA: TGTGCCAGCAGCTTCTCGGGACTGATACAAAGCTCCTATAATTCACCCCTCCACTTT
V gene: TRBV27
clone size: .
D gene: .
J gene: TRBJ1-6

CDR3 protein: CASSRELASEKLFF
CDR3 DNA: TGTGCCAGCAGTCGAGAGCTAGCGTCTGAAAAACTGTTTTTT
V gene: TRBV28
clone size: once
D gene: .
J gene: TRBJ1-4